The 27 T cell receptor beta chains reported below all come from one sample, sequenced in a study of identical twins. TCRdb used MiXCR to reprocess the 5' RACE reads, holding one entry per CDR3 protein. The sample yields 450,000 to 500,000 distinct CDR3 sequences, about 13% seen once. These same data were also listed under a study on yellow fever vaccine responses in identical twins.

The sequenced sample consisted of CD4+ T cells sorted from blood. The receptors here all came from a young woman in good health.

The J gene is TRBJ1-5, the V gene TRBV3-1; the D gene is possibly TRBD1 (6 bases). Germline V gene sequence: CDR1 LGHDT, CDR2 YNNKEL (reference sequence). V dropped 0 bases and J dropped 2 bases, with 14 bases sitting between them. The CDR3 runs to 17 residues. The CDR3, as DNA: TGTGCCAGCAGCCAAGAAGCAGGAAGGGGGGGCAATCAGCCCCAGCATTTT. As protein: CASSQEAGRGGNQPQHF.

The CDR3 protein is CASSSQRLHNTGELFF. The DNA for the CDR3 is TGTGCCAGCAGCTCCCAGAGGCTCCACAACACCGGGGAGCTGTTTTTT. This sequence joins TRBV7-9 and TRBJ2-2, with no clear D. V was shortened by 4 bases and J by 2 bases, with 14 bases between the two germline ends. Germline V gene sequence: CDR1 SEHNR, CDR2 FQNEAQ (reference sequence). This CDR3 region has 16 residues.

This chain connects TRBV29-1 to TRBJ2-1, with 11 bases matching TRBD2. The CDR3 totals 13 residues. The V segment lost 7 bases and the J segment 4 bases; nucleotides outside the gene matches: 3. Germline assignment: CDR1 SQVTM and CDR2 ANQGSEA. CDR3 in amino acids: CSGGLAAYNEQFF. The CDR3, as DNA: TGCAGCGGGGGACTAGCGGCTTACAATGAGCAGTTCTTC.

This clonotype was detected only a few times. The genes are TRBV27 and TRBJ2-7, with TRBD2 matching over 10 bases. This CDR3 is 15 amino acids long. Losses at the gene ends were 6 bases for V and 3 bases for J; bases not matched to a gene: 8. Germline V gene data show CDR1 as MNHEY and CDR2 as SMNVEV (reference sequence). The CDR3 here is CASRAGLAEGYEQYF. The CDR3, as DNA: TGTGCCAGCAGAGCCGGACTAGCGGAAGGCTACGAGCAGTACTTC.

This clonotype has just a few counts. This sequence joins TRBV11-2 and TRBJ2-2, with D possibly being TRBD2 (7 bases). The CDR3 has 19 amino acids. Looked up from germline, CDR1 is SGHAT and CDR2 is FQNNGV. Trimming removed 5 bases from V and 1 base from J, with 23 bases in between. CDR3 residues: CASSRNILRGGLNTGELFF. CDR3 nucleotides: TGTGCCAGCAGCCGGAATATACTTAGGGGGGGACTGAACACCGGGGAGCTGTTTTTT.

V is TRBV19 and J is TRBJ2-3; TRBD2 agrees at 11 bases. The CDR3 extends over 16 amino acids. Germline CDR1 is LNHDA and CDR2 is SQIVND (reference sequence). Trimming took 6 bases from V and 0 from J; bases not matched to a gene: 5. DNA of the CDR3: TGTGCCAGTAGGGGTAGCGGGGGGGGGAGCACAGATACGCAGTATTTT. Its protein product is CASRGSGGGSTDTQYF.

CDR3 protein: CASSLGTSGRASDTQYF. CDR3 DNA sequence: TGTGCCAGCAGCTTAGGGACTAGCGGGAGGGCCTCGGATACGCAGTATTTT. The J gene is TRBJ2-3, the V gene TRBV11-3; 15 bases fit TRBD2. This CDR3 spans 17 amino acids. The V gene end was trimmed by 1 base and the J gene end by 6 bases; junction bases not matched to a gene: 5. The germline V gene has CDR1 SGHNT and CDR2 YENEEA.

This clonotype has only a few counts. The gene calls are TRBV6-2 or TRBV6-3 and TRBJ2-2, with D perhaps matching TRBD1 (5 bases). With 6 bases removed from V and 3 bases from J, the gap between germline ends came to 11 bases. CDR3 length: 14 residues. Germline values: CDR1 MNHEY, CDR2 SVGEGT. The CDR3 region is CASSQIRDTGELFF. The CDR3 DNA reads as TGTGCCAGCAGCCAGATCAGGGACACCGGGGAGCTGTTTTTT.

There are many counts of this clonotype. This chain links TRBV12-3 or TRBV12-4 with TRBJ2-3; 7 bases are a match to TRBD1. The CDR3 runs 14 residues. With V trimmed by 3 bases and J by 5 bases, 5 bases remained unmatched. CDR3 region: CASSLRQGEDTQYF. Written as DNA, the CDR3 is TGTGCCAGCAGTTTGCGGCAGGGGGAAGATACGCAGTATTTT.

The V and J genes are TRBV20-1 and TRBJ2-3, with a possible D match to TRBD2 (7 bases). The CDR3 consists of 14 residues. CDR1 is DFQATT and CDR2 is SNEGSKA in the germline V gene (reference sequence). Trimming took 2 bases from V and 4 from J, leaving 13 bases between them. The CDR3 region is CSARRGGGADTQYF. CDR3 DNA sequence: TGCAGTGCTAGAAGGGGGGGCGGAGCAGATACGCAGTATTTT.

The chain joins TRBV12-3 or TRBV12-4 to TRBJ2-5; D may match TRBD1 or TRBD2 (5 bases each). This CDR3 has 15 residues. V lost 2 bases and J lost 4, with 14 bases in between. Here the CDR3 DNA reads TGTGCCAGCAGTTTACGGGGCAACCGCGGAGAGACCCAGTACTTC. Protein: CASSLRGNRGETQYF.

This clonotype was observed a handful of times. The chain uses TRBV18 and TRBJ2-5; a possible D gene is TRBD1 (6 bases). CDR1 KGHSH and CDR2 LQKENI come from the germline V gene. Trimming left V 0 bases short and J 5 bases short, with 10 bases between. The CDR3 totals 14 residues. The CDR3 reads CASSPPNRVETQYF. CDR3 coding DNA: TGTGCCAGCTCACCACCGAACAGGGTGGAGACCCAGTACTTC.

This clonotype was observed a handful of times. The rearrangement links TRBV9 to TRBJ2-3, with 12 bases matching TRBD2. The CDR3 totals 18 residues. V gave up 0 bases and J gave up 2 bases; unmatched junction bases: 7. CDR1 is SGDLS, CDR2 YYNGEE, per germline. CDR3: CASSVGLAGGTITDTQYF. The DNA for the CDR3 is TGTGCCAGCAGCGTAGGCCTAGCGGGGGGGACCATCACAGATACGCAGTATTTT.

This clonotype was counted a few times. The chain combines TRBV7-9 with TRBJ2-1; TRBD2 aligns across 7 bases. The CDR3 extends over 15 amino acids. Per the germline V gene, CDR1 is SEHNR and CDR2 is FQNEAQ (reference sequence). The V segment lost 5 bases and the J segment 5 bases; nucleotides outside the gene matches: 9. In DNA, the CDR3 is TGTGCCAGCAGCCCGAGACTTGGGGGGGACAATGAGCAGTTCTTC. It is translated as CASSPRLGGDNEQFF.

The CDR3 region is CASSHGPSVGYEQYF. The CDR3 DNA reads TGTGCCAGCAGCCATGGGCCCAGCGTAGGCTACGAGCAGTACTTC. This chain uses TRBV3-1 with TRBJ2-7; D is uncertain. This CDR3 is built from 15 residues. From germline, CDR1 is LGHDT and CDR2 YNNKEL (reference sequence). The ends were cut back, 3 bases at V and 3 bases at J, with 15 bases in the middle.

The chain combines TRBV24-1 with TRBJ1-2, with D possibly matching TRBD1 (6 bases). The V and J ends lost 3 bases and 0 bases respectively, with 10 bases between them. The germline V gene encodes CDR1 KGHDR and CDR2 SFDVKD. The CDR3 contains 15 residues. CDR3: CATSDRGQPNYGYTF. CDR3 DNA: TGTGCCACCAGTGATAGAGGACAGCCTAACTATGGCTACACCTTC.

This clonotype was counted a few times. The CDR3 here is CATSRDRATGELFF. CDR3 DNA sequence: TGTGCCACCAGCAGGGACCGCGCGACCGGGGAGCTGTTTTTT. This chain connects TRBV15 to TRBJ2-2; D gene ambiguous. CDR1 is LNHNV, CDR2 YYDKDF, per germline (reference sequence). V shed 3 bases and J shed 5 bases, with 10 bases lying between them. The CDR3 length is 14 residues.

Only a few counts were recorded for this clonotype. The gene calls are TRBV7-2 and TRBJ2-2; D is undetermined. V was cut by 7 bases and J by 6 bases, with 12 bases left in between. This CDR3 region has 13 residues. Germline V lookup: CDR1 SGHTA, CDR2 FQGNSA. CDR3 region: CASNNRRAGELFF. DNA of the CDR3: TGTGCCAGCAACAACCGAAGGGCCGGGGAGCTGTTTTTT.

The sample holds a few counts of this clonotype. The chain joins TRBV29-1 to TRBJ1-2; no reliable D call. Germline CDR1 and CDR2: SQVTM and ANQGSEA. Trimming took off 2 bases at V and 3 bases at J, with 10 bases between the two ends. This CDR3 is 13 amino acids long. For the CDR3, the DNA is TGCAGCGTTGAAACCGGGGAGGACTATGGCTACACCTTC. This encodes CSVETGEDYGYTF.

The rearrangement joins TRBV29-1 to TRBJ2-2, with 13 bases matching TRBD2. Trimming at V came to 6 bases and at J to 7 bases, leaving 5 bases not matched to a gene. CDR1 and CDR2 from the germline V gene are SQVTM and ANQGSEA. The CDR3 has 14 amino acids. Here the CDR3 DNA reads TGCAGCGTGGGACTAGCGGGACTCTACGGGGAGCTGTTTTTT. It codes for CSVGLAGLYGELFF.

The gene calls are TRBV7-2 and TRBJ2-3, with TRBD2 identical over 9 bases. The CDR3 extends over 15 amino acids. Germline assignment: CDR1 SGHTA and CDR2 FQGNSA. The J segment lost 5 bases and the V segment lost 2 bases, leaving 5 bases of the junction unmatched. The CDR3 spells CASSLWGLAGDTQYF. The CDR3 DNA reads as TGTGCCAGCAGCTTATGGGGACTAGCAGGAGATACGCAGTATTTT.

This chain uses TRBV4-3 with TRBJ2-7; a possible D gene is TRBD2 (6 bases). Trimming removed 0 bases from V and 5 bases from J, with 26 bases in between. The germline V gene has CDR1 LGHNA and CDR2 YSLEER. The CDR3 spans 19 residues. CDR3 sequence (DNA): TGCGCCAGCAGCCAAGACACCCCCAGTTCGGCCGGGAGCGGAAACGAGCAGTACTTC. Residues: CASSQDTPSSAGSGNEQYF.

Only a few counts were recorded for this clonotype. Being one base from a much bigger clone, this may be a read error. The CDR3 loop is CGSSQGGSNRGDQPQHF. CDR3 nucleotide sequence: TGTGGCAGCTCACAGGGAGGTTCAAACAGGGGAGACCAGCCCCAGCATTTT. This chain links TRBV18 with TRBJ1-5; 7 nucleotides match TRBD1. CDR3 length: 17 amino acids. Germline assignment: CDR1 KGHSH and CDR2 LQKENI.

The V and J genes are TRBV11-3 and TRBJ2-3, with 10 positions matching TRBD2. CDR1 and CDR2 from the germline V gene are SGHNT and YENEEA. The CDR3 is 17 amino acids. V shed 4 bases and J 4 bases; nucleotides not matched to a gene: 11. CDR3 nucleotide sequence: TGTGCCAGCAGCTCACTTACTAGCGGGGATTCCCCAGATACGCAGTATTTT. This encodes CASSSLTSGDSPDTQYF.

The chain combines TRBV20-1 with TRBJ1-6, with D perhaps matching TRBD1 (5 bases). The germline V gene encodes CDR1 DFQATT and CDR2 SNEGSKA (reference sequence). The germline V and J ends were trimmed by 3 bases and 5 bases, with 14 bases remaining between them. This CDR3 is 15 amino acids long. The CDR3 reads CSARAAGRNNSPLHF. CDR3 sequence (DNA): TGCAGTGCTAGGGCAGCGGGACGGAATAATTCACCCCTCCACTTT.

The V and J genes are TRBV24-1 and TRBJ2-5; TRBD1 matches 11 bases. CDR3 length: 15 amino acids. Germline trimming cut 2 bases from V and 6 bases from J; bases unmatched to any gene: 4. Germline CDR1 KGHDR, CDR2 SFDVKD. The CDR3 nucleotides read TGTGCCACCAGTGATTCTTGGACAGGGGGCAAGACCCAGTACTTC. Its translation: CATSDSWTGGKTQYF.

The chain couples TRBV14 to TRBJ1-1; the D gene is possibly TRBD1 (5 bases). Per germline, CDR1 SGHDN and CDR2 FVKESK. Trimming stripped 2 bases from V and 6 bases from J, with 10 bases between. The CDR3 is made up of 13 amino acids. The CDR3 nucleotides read TGTGCCAGCAGCCAAATAGGGGCCGCTGAAGCTTTCTTT. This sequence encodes CASSQIGAAEAFF.